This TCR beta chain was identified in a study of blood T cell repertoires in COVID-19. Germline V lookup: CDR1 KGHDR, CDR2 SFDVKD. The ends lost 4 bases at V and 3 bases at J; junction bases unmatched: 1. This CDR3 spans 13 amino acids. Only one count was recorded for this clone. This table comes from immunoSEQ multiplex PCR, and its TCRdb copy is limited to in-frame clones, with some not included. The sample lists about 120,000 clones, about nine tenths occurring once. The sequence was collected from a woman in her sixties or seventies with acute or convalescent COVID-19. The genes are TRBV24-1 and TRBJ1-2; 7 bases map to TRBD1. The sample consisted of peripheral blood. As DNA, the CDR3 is TGTGCCACCAGTGAAACAGGGGACTATGGCTACACCTTC. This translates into CATSETGDYGYTF.